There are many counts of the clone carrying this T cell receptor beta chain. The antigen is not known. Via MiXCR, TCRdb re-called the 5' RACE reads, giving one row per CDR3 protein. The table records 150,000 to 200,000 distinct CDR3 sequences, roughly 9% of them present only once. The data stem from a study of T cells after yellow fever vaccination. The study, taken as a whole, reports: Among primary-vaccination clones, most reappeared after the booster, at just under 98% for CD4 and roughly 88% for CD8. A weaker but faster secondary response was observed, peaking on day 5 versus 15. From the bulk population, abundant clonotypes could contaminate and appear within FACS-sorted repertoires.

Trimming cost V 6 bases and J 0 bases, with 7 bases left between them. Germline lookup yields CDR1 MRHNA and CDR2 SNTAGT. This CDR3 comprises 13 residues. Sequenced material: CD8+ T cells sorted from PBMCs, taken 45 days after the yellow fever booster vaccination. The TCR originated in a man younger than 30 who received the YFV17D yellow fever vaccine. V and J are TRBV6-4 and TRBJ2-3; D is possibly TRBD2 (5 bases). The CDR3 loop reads CASSRTSTDTQYF. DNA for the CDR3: TGTGCCAGCAGCCGGACTAGCACAGATACGCAGTATTTT.